The sequence of this TCR beta chain was determined in a study of T cell clonotyping in hematopoietic cell transplantation (dated by TCRdb to the early 2020s). Study-wide context: Recipient samples taken before transplant were collected after cytoreduction. Recruitment of patients was conducted between 2015 and 2017, and follow-up was continued until late 2020 or death. In the study, 140 or so blood samples were gathered from 40 or so consecutive transplant recipients and their related donors.

Deletion took 10 bases off V and 4 bases off J, with a span of 19 bases between the germline ends. The CDR3 starts with the cysteine, ends with the phenylalanine, and has 15 residues. Only the CDR3 portion is preserved as DNA: 45 bases, with reading frame beginning at the first base. The CDR1 and CDR2 encoded by the germline V gene are MNHEY and SVGAGI. Notes on this clone: Its antigen has not been determined. Qualities for individual bases were not recorded, and no much larger clone is one base off.

The immunoSEQ assay, a bias-controlled multiplex PCR with V- and J-specific primers, was used to amplify TCR beta CDR3 regions from genomic DNA. A proprietary barcode and Illumina adapter sequences were added to the CDR3 amplicons in a second PCR step. An Illumina MiSeq instrument was used for sequencing of the CDR3 libraries. Regarding the original processing steps: Export and quality control were performed with immunoSEQ Analyzer 3.0, and downstream analyses were performed with R Bioconductor and Immunarch. Only productive rearrangements within the normalized downsampled data set were used in the calculation of repertoire metrics. Pathologically expanded clonotypes were defined as those larger than 5 templates in the normalized cohort. Repertoire diversity was measured with the Inverse Simpson Index. To capture all clonotypes, the CMV-specificity analyses were run on the non-normalized data set. This immuneACCESS table, as held by TCRdb, lists in-frame sequences with V and J called but not all clones. Of the missing ones, under half trace to an unresolved V gene in checked studies; the others have no known cause. V and J calls plus clone size are reproduced from that table; the DNA served to infer D and trimming. The sample table contains 26,000 or so clones; only one count was recorded for approximately 81% of them. Of the sample, roughly 1.9% is held by the ten largest clones.

This sample's time point label indicates: recipient sample about 28 days before transplant, after cytoreduction. Blood samples were obtained from recipients approximately 28 days before transplant and at days 30, 100 and 180 after transplant. Nuclei Lysis Solution was used to extract genomic DNA from fresh or cryopreserved unfractionated peripheral blood mononuclear cells. What the work shows at the level of the full study, not this receptor alone: Just a small fraction of recipient repertoires overlapped with donor repertoires, and more than 95% appeared de novo at the given depth. Donor and pretransplant recipient Inverse Simpson Index values predicted broader posttransplant TCR repertoire diversity. After transplant, TCR diversity in recipients dropped, and pathologically expanded clonotypes increased progressively from day 30 to day 180. The sample size was limited, and because cells were not sorted, the contributions of CD4 and CD8 repertoires could not be separated.

The sequence was obtained from a man aged 40-50 years with acute myeloid leukemia. Some clones in this sample may be carry-over from other donors' samples. The sample was peripheral blood mononuclear cells, taken before stem cell transplant. Recombination connected TRBV6-5 to TRBJ2-2; perhaps TRBD1 is the D gene, with 6 bases matching. The nucleotide sequence reads as follows: TGTGCCACTAAAGTGGGCAGGGGACCCACCGGGGAGCTGTTTTTT. Its product reads: CATKVGRGPTGELFF.